These 7 T cell receptor beta chains came from one sample sequenced in a study of vaccination and CD4 T cells after COVID-19 (dated by TCRdb to the early 2020s). The treatment or condition label of this sample denotes: 10-day PBMC culture with coronavirus spike peptide pools or control peptides (ViraFEST assay). The method behind the library was PCR. The sequencing machine was an Illumina iSeq 100. TCR sequencing of DNA from cultured CD4+ T cells used the Oncomine TCR Beta short-read assay at the Johns Hopkins FTIC core. TCRdb reworked the public reads: Q25 trimming with fastp, MiXCR clone assembly, productive beta chains retained. For every CDR3 protein sequence, its rows merge into one entry that carries the most common genes and DNA. This sample holds 15,000 to 17,000 distinct CDR3 sequences; about two fifths were observed only once. In total, the top ten clones hold around 6% of the sample. These receptors have no identified antigens.

Material: CD4+ T cells from blood, cultured in vitro, obtained before SARS-CoV-2 vaccination. The source is a human donor who had recovered from COVID-19.

The chain employs TRBV19 and TRBJ1-6; maybe TRBD1 (6 bases). CDR3 length equals 15 residues. The V end lost 5 bases, the J end lost 7 bases, and 15 bases lay between the germline ends. CDR1 is LNHDA and CDR2 is SQIVND in the germline V gene (reference sequence). CDR3 sequence: CASSPRRDKNSPLHF. For the CDR3, the DNA is TGTGCCAGTAGTCCTCGCCGGGACAAGAATTCACCCCTCCACTTT.

This clonotype counts as medium-sized (0.01 to 0.1%). The chain recombines TRBV15 with TRBJ2-7, with 8 bases that match TRBD2. The germline CDR1 and CDR2 sequences are LNHNV and YYDKDF (reference sequence). V lost 8 bases and J lost 5; bases outside the gene matches: 5. The CDR3 has 12 amino acids. The DNA of the CDR3 is TGTGCCACCGCGAGAGCGGGAGACGAGCAGTACTTC. Translating it yields CATARAGDEQYF.

The genes are TRBV7-8 and TRBJ2-7; D remains ambiguous. The CDR3 spans 14 residues. Germline V lookup: CDR1 SGHVS, CDR2 FQNEAQ. Trimming pared 0 bases from V and 0 bases from J, leaving 6 bases between. The CDR3 DNA reads TGTGCCAGCAGCTTAGCGCTCAGCTCCTACGAGCAGTACTTC. Protein product: CASSLALSSYEQYF.

Only a few counts were recorded for this clonotype. This chain links TRBV21-1 with TRBJ2-7. TRBV21-1 is a recognized pseudogene. The CDR3 totals 10 residues. CDR3 region: CASRPNEQYF. In nucleotides, the CDR3 is TGTGCCAGCCGTCCTAACGAGCAGTACTTC.

Points on this clonotype: A read error may produce the germline difference seen at one junction end. The genes are TRBV7-2 and TRBJ2-3, with D possibly matching TRBD1 (6 bases). The CDR3 is 15 residues long. Per the germline V gene, CDR1 is SGHTA and CDR2 is FQGNSA. The CDR3 DNA is TGTGCCAGCAGCTTAATGACAGGACGCACAGATACGCGGTATTTT. Protein sequence: CASSLMTGRTDTRYF.

V gene TRBV18 combines with J gene TRBJ2-2; 9 positions agree with TRBD1. J lost 2 bases, V lost 1 base, and 5 bases had no gene match. Germline CDR1 KGHSH, CDR2 LQKENI. The CDR3 spans 17 residues. The CDR3 DNA follows: TGTGCCAGCTCACCACTTCGGACAGGGGTTAACACCGGGGAGCTGTTTTTT. This encodes CASSPLRTGVNTGELFF. Full variable domain (rest looked up from reference TRBV18 and TRBJ2-2): NAGVMQNPRHLVRRRGQEARLRCSPMKGHSHVYWYRQLPEEGLKFMVYLQKENIIDESGMPKERFSAEFPKEGPSILRIQQVVRGDSAAYFCASSPLRTGVNTGELFFGEGSRLTVL.

V and J are TRBV6-2 or TRBV6-3 and TRBJ2-7; D gene ambiguous. This CDR3 is 13 amino acids long. Trimming left V 5 bases short and J 7 bases short, with 15 bases between. The germline gives CDR1 MNHEY, CDR2 SVGEGT. This CDR3 reads CASSAFLDGEQYF. DNA for the CDR3: TGTGCCAGCAGTGCGTTTCTCGACGGGGAGCAGTACTTC.